One and the same sample provided the 23 T cell receptor beta chains below, sequenced in a study of shared clonotypes between healthy human individuals. Sequencing used immunoSEQ multiplex PCR; TCRdb keeps in-frame clones, though not all of them. The top ten hold less than 55% of the sample, which has around 100,000 clones, around two thirds seen once. Sample: memory CD8+ T cells sorted from blood. The sample's subset: CD45RO+ cells pooled with CCR7-negative TemRA cells. The receptor set was obtained from a man aged 30 to 45 in good health.

This chain joins TRBV2 and TRBJ1-2; TRBD1 matches 8 bases. The ends lost 6 bases at V and 4 bases at J; junction bases unmatched: 4. The CDR3 contains 13 residues. The germline V gene encodes CDR1 SNHLY and CDR2 FYNNEI. CDR3 nucleotides: TGTGCCAGCAGCGCGGGGACAGGCTATGGCTACACCTTC. This gives the protein CASSAGTGYGYTF.

The chain has TRBV9 and TRBJ2-5, with 10 nucleotides matching TRBD2. This CDR3 spans 19 amino acids. The germline gives CDR1 SGDLS, CDR2 YYNGEE. The ends lost 4 bases at V and 1 base at J; junction bases unmatched: 16. CDR3 protein: CASSIGVWTSGALQETQYF. The CDR3 region has the DNA TGTGCCAGCAGCATAGGGGTTTGGACTAGCGGAGCACTCCAAGAGACCCAGTACTTC.

This clone has only one observation. The rearrangement uses TRBV4-1 and TRBJ2-1, with 10 nucleotides matching TRBD1. This CDR3 has 15 residues. The ends lost 0 bases at V and 12 bases at J; junction bases unmatched: 8. Germline V CDR1 and CDR2: MGHRA, YSYEKL. CDR3 DNA: TGCGCCAGCAGCCAAGAAGGACAGGGGGTCTTAGGGCAGTTCTTC. Translation gives CASSQEGQGVLGQFF.

This clone was observed a handful of times. This sequence joins TRBV7-8 and TRBJ2-3; no reliable D call. Germline V gives CDR1 SGHVS, CDR2 FQNEAQ. Trimming left V 1 base short and J 2 bases short, with 10 bases between. The CDR3 contains 15 residues. The CDR3 reads CASSLGGRFTDTQYF. CDR3 nucleotides: TGTGCCAGCAGCTTAGGCGGTCGCTTCACAGATACGCAGTATTTT.

The CDR3 here is CASSRAYEQYF. CDR3 nucleotides: TGTGCCAGCAGCAGGGCCTACGAGCAGTACTTC. The rearrangement links TRBV6-5 to TRBJ2-7, with D perhaps TRBD1 (5 bases). Trimming stripped 6 bases from V and 2 bases from J, with 5 bases between. From germline, CDR1 is MNHEY and CDR2 SVGAGI. The CDR3 spans 11 residues.

Comments on this clone: Other DNA sequences in this specimen translate into the identical CDR3. The gene calls are TRBV7-9 and TRBJ2-3; TRBD2 agrees at 7 bases. Germline V CDR1 and CDR2: SEHNR, FQNEAQ (reference sequence). CDR3 size: 15 residues. Trimming at V came to 1 base and at J to 1 base, leaving 2 bases not matched to a gene. The CDR3 region is CASSLVTSGTDTQYF. CDR3 DNA sequence: TGTGCCAGCAGCTTAGTAACTAGCGGCACAGATACGCAGTATTTT.

The chain combines TRBV2 with TRBJ2-7, with D uncertain. V was clipped by 8 bases and J by 1 base, with 9 bases between them. CDR1 SNHLY and CDR2 FYNNEI come from the germline V gene. There are 12 residues in the CDR3. CDR3 residues: CASSFISYEQYF. CDR3 coding DNA: TGTGCCAGCTCCTTTATTTCCTACGAGCAGTACTTC.

The V call is TRBV6-1, the J call TRBJ1-2; D not resolved. Germline CDR1 and CDR2: MNHNS and SASEGT. V gave up 7 bases and J gave up 4 bases, with 16 bases separating them. The CDR3 is 14 amino acids. The CDR3 DNA follows: TGTGCCAGCATGTCTCTAGAGGGCGTCTATGGCTACACCTTC. Translated, it gives CASMSLEGVYGYTF.

This clone was counted a single time. The chain carries TRBV6-5 and TRBJ1-1; TRBD1 matches at 9 bases. CDR3 length: 13 amino acids. The J segment lost 8 bases and the V segment lost 6 bases, leaving 7 bases of the junction unmatched. Germline CDR1 is MNHEY and CDR2 is SVGAGI. The CDR3 reads CASRQAGTGEAFF. DNA of the CDR3: TGTGCCAGCAGGCAAGCCGGGACAGGGGAAGCTTTCTTT.

This sequence joins TRBV27 and TRBJ2-7; D unclear. The CDR3 extends over 16 amino acids. CDR1 and CDR2 (germline): MNHEY, SMNVEV (reference sequence). V gave up 6 bases and J gave up 0 bases, with 18 bases separating them. As DNA, the CDR3 is TGTGCCAGCAGCCTATCAAAGAGACGCCGCTCCTACGAGCAGTACTTC. Encoded protein: CASSLSKRRRSYEQYF.

The chain couples TRBV7-9 to TRBJ2-1; D is possibly TRBD2 (5 bases). This CDR3 has 16 residues. Germline-derived CDR1 and CDR2 are SEHNR and FQNEAQ (reference sequence). V was trimmed by 3 bases and J by 7 bases, leaving 19 bases between them. Here the CDR3 reads CASSFSALWERNEQFF. CDR3 in DNA: TGTGCCAGCAGCTTCTCGGCTCTCTGGGAGCGGAATGAGCAGTTCTTC.

On this clone: This sample also contains other DNA sequences that code for the same CDR3. J is TRBJ2-1 and V is TRBV11-2; unclear D gene. Germline-derived CDR1 and CDR2 are SGHAT and FQNNGV. V was trimmed by 0 bases and J by 4 bases, leaving 4 bases between them. The CDR3 is 13 residues long. This CDR3 is CASSLDSYNEQFF. The CDR3 coding sequence is TGTGCCAGCAGCTTAGATTCTTACAATGAGCAGTTCTTC.

In the case of this clone: Other nucleotide sequences from this sample produce the same CDR3. The chain carries TRBV28 and TRBJ1-5; 7 nucleotides match TRBD1. The CDR3 is 14 residues long. With 5 bases clipped from V and 4 bases from J, the junction kept 5 bases outside the gene matches. CDR1 is MDHEN and CDR2 is SYDVKM in the germline V gene. The CDR3, as DNA: TGTGCCAGCAGTCCAGACAGGGTAAATCAGCCCCAGCATTTT. It encodes CASSPDRVNQPQHF.

The chain employs TRBV10-1 and TRBJ2-3; tentative D call: TRBD1 (6 bases). The CDR3 runs 16 residues. Germline V gives CDR1 WNHNN, CDR2 SYGVQD (reference sequence). V was shortened by 5 bases and J by 1 base, with 16 bases between the two germline ends. The CDR3 region has the DNA TGCGCCAGCAGTACCACCACAGGGTCCGGCACAGATACGCAGTATTTT. It codes for CASSTTTGSGTDTQYF.

This clone was counted only a few times. The CDR3 nucleotides are TGTGCCAGCAGTCGAGAGGGCAATGAGCAGTTCTTC. It is translated as CASSREGNEQFF. This rearrangement joins TRBV25-1 to TRBJ2-1, with D perhaps TRBD2 (5 bases). Between the trimmed V and J ends, which lost 5 bases and 6 bases, there was a span of 8 bases. There are 12 residues in the CDR3. CDR1 is MGHDK, CDR2 SYGVNS, per germline.

Of note for this clone: At one boundary the junction diverges from the germline segment, which might be a read error. The chain is built from TRBV27 and TRBJ2-1; 10 nucleotides agree with TRBD2. This CDR3 is 15 amino acids long. In germline, CDR1 is MNHEY, CDR2 SMNVEV (reference sequence). CDR3 sequence: CASSSRTSGYDEQFF. CDR3 nucleotides: TGTGCCAGCAGTTCTCGGACTAGCGGCTACGATGAGCAGTTCTTC.

The rearrangement uses TRBV2 and TRBJ2-7; 7 nucleotides align to TRBD1. Unmatched junction bases numbered 4, after V lost 4 bases and J lost 1 base. The CDR3 has 14 residues. The germline V gene has CDR1 SNHLY and CDR2 FYNNEI. The CDR3: CASSARDRSYEQYF. The CDR3 DNA reads TGTGCCAGCAGTGCTCGGGACAGATCCTACGAGCAGTACTTC.

The sample holds a few counts of this clone. This chain links TRBV7-9 with TRBJ1-2; 9 positions agree with TRBD1. CDR1 SEHNR and CDR2 FQNEAQ come from the germline V gene (reference sequence). The CDR3 is 18 residues long. V was pared by 0 bases and J by 4 bases, with 12 bases of the junction left unmatched. DNA of the CDR3: TGTGCCAGCAGCTTAGCCGATGGGACAGGGTGGGCGTCCTATGGCTACACCTTC. It specifies CASSLADGTGWASYGYTF.

The J gene is TRBJ2-7, the V gene TRBV28, with 8 bases lining up with TRBD2. Germline CDR1 and CDR2: MDHEN and SYDVKM. The CDR3 loop spans 15 amino acids. J gave up 2 bases and V 8 bases, and 11 bases lay outside the gene matches. The CDR3 sequence: CASQGKREKPYEQYF. The DNA of the CDR3 is TGTGCCAGCCAGGGTAAGCGGGAGAAGCCCTACGAGCAGTACTTC.

The V gene is TRBV25-1, the J gene TRBJ2-7, with a weak D call TRBD1 (5 bases). Germline CDR1 MGHDK, CDR2 SYGVNS. The CDR3 is 14 residues long. V lost 2 bases to trimming and J lost 3 bases, with 11 bases between them. CDR3 nucleotides: TGTGCCAGCAGTGAACAGGGAAAACACTACGAGCAGTACTTC. The encoded protein is CASSEQGKHYEQYF.

The rearrangement joins TRBV5-1 to TRBJ2-7; 7 nucleotides align to TRBD2. There are 17 residues in the CDR3. Germline-derived CDR1 and CDR2 are SGHRS and YFSETQ. J gave up 3 bases and V 0 bases, and 12 bases lay outside the gene matches. CDR3 in DNA: TGCGCCAGCAGCTTGGGGCCCCCGGAGCGGGGTGTCTACGAGCAGTACTTC. Protein product: CASSLGPPERGVYEQYF.

This clone was observed a few times. The DNA for the CDR3 is TGTGCCCCAGTGGTTAGGGGGCAGACCTACGAGCAGTACTTC. Protein sequence: CAPVVRGQTYEQYF. The chain links TRBV27 to TRBJ2-7; 7 bases align to TRBD1. With 11 bases clipped from V and 2 bases from J, the junction kept 12 bases outside the gene matches. The CDR3 has 14 residues. CDR1 and CDR2 (germline): MNHEY, SMNVEV (reference sequence).

This sequence joins TRBV7-8 and TRBJ2-7; D gene uncertain. The length of the CDR3 is 17 residues. Trimming shortened V by 1 base and J by 5 bases, and 21 bases separated the two germline ends. Germline V gives CDR1 SGHVS, CDR2 FQNEAQ. CDR3 DNA: TGTGCCAGCAGCTTAGGTCCCATGGGCCGGGCTATGCACGAGCAGTACTTC. This codes for CASSLGPMGRAMHEQYF.